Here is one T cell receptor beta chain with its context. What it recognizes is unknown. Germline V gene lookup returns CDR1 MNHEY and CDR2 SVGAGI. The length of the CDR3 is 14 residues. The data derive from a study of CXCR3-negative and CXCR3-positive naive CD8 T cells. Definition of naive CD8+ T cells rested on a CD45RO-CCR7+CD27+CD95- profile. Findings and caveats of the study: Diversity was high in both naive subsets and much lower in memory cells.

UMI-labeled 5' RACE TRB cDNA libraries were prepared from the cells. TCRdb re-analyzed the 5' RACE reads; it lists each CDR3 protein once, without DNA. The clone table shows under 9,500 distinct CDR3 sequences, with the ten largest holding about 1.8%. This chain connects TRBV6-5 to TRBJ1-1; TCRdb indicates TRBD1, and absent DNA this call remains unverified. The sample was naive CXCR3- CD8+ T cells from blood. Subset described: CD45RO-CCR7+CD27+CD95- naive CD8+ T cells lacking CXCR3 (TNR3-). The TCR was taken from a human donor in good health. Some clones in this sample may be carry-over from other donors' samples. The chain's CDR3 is CASSYSEGGTEAFF.